The rows below give T cell receptor beta chains drawn from one sample of a study of blood T cell repertoires in COVID-19. Assay used: immunoSEQ multiplex PCR; TCRdb lists only in-frame clones, some missing. The sample consists of about 250,000 clones, about 89% of them appearing once. The sample taken for sequencing was peripheral blood. The receptors were gathered from a woman aged 55-70 years who had recovered from COVID-19. The CDR3 runs from the conserved cysteine through the conserved F or W. Fields, in order: J gene, V gene, CDR3 protein.

J gene: TRBJ2-1
V gene: TRBV27
CDR3 protein: CASSTGQGYNEQFF

J gene: TRBJ1-1
V gene: TRBV4-2
CDR3 protein: CASSQRLRRDTEAFF

J gene: TRBJ2-7
V gene: TRBV6-6
CDR3 protein: CASSYPTSGGYEQYF

J gene: TRBJ2-3
V gene: TRBV18
CDR3 protein: CASSPGGALDTQYF

J gene: TRBJ2-5
V gene: TRBV9
CDR3 protein: CASSVAPGLRSLETQYF

J gene: TRBJ1-6
V gene: TRBV2
CDR3 protein: CASRPRDRDSPLHF

J gene: TRBJ1-4
V gene: TRBV19
CDR3 protein: CASSGGRSNEKLFF

J gene: TRBJ2-5
V gene: TRBV5-1
CDR3 protein: CASSTGLAGGGETQYF

J gene: TRBJ2-7
V gene: TRBV7-2
CDR3 protein: CASSPGTGGYEQYF

J gene: TRBJ2-1
V gene: TRBV7-2
CDR3 protein: CASSSPGYNEQFF

J gene: TRBJ2-2
V gene: TRBV5-4
CDR3 protein: CASSSQTRSNTGELFF

J gene: TRBJ1-1
V gene: TRBV18
CDR3 protein: CASSPEQNTEAFF

J gene: TRBJ1-5
V gene: TRBV2
CDR3 protein: CASNHRVSNQPQHF

J gene: TRBJ1-2
V gene: TRBV7-8
CDR3 protein: CASSPLPGDYGYTF

J gene: TRBJ1-2
V gene: TRBV12-3/TRBV12-4
CDR3 protein: CAAGGRGTYGYTF

J gene: TRBJ1-2
V gene: TRBV27
CDR3 protein: CASSSTSGNYGYTF

J gene: TRBJ1-5
V gene: TRBV6-2/TRBV6-3
CDR3 protein: CASSTSTPGGGNQPQHF

J gene: TRBJ1-3
V gene: TRBV28
CDR3 protein: CASATSGNTIYF

J gene: TRBJ2-1
V gene: TRBV7-3
CDR3 protein: CASSLGLAGEQFF

J gene: TRBJ2-5
V gene: TRBV7-3
CDR3 protein: CASSWGTTAEETQYF

J gene: TRBJ1-1
V gene: TRBV3-1/TRBV3-2
CDR3 protein: CASSQELHGGAEAFF

J gene: TRBJ2-5
V gene: TRBV5-1
CDR3 protein: CASSTGEETQYF

J gene: TRBJ1-6
V gene: TRBV6-5
CDR3 protein: CASSPTGGPGSPLHF

J gene: TRBJ2-7
V gene: TRBV11-1
CDR3 protein: CASSARYSSYEQYF

J gene: TRBJ2-1
V gene: TRBV10-3
CDR3 protein: CAISGAGGPGNEQFF

J gene: TRBJ2-5
V gene: TRBV3-1/TRBV3-2
CDR3 protein: CASSPGQGVGQYF

J gene: TRBJ2-3
V gene: TRBV11-3
CDR3 protein: CASSSSLPGASDTQYF

J gene: TRBJ1-1
V gene: TRBV5-5
CDR3 protein: CASSLMTGETTTFF

J gene: TRBJ1-1
V gene: TRBV5-4
CDR3 protein: CASSTPQGINEAFF

J gene: TRBJ1-2
V gene: TRBV7-2
CDR3 protein: CASGQGANYGYTF

J gene: TRBJ1-5
V gene: TRBV6-2/TRBV6-3
CDR3 protein: CASSRGGASNQPQHF

J gene: TRBJ2-1
V gene: TRBV7-8
CDR3 protein: CASSLRRNSYNEQFF

J gene: TRBJ2-7
V gene: TRBV9
CDR3 protein: CASSISQDTYEQYF

J gene: TRBJ2-5
V gene: TRBV10-3
CDR3 protein: CAISESTTGGQETQYF

J gene: TRBJ2-1
V gene: TRBV7-3
CDR3 protein: CASSWTGISRNEQFF

J gene: TRBJ1-5
V gene: TRBV6-5
CDR3 protein: CASSRTGNHLPQHF

J gene: TRBJ1-6
V gene: TRBV23-1
CDR3 protein: CASSQSDRINSPLHF

J gene: TRBJ2-3
V gene: TRBV5-5
CDR3 protein: CASSFQGGGTDTQYF

J gene: TRBJ1-5
V gene: TRBV5-6
CDR3 protein: CASSLWGGAQHF

J gene: TRBJ2-1
V gene: TRBV27
CDR3 protein: CASSFPSGGAYNEQFF

J gene: TRBJ1-6
V gene: TRBV9
CDR3 protein: CASSVGAGSSSYNSPLHF

J gene: TRBJ2-1
V gene: TRBV9
CDR3 protein: CASSAREHNNEQFF

J gene: TRBJ1-2
V gene: TRBV5-6
CDR3 protein: CASRRDRGLYGYTF

J gene: TRBJ2-5
V gene: TRBV5-1
CDR3 protein: CASSLRAAQETQYF

J gene: TRBJ1-6
V gene: TRBV6-2/TRBV6-3
CDR3 protein: CASSPQALDGSPLHF

J gene: TRBJ2-1
V gene: TRBV10-3
CDR3 protein: CAISERGQGGYNEQFF

J gene: TRBJ2-5
V gene: TRBV25-1
CDR3 protein: CASSARGWETQYF

J gene: TRBJ1-2
V gene: TRBV5-8
CDR3 protein: CASSFRRGTDYGYTF

J gene: TRBJ2-3
V gene: TRBV11-3
CDR3 protein: CASSFGLGASTDTQYF

J gene: TRBJ1-2
V gene: TRBV6-5
CDR3 protein: CATGRGSGEYDGYTF